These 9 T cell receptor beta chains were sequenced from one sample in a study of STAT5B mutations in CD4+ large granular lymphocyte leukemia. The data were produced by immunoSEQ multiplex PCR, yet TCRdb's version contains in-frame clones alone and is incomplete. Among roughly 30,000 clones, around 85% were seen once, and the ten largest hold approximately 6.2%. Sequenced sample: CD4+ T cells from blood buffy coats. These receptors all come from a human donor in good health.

CDR3 protein: CASSRTVDGSSGNTIYF. In DNA form, the CDR3 reads TGTGCCAGCAGCCGGACAGTCGACGGGTCTTCTGGAAACACCATATATTTT. The chain combines TRBV4-2 with TRBJ1-3, with D possibly TRBD1 on 6 matching bases. Germline V gives CDR1 LGHNA, CDR2 YNFKEQ. Deletions cut 4 bases from V and 1 base from J, with 17 bases between. The CDR3 has 17 amino acids.

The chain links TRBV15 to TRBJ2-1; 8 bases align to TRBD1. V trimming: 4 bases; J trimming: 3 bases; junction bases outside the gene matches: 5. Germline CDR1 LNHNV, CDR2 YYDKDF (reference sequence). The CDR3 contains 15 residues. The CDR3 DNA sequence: TGTGCCACCAGCACAGACAGGGGAAACTACAATGAGCAGTTCTTC. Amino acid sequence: CATSTDRGNYNEQFF.

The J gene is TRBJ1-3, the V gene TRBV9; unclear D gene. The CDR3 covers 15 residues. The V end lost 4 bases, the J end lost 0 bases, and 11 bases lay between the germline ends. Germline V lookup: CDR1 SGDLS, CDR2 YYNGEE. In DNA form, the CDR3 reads TGTGCCAGCAGCCTCCAGAAAAACTCTGGAAACACCATATATTTT. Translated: CASSLQKNSGNTIYF. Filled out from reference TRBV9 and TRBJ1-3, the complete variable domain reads DSGVTQTPKHLITATGQRVTLRCSPRSGDLSVYWYQQSLDQGLQFLIQYYNGEERAKGNILERFSAQQFPDLHSELNLSSLELGDSALYFCASSLQKNSGNTIYFGEGSWLTVV.

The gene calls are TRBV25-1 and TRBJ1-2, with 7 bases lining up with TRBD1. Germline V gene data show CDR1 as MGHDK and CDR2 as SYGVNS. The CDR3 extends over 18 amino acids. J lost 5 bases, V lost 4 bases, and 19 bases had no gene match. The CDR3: CASSVAGGFGRWGYGYTF. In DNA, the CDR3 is TGTGCCAGCAGTGTCGCAGGGGGGTTTGGTCGATGGGGTTATGGCTACACCTTC.

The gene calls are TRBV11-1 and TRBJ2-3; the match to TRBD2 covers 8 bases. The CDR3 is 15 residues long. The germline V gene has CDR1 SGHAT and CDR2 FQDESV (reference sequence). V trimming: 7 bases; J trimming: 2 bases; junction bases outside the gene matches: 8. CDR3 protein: CASTLGGGNTDTQYF. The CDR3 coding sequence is TGTGCCAGCACCCTCGGGGGGGGTAACACAGATACGCAGTATTTT.

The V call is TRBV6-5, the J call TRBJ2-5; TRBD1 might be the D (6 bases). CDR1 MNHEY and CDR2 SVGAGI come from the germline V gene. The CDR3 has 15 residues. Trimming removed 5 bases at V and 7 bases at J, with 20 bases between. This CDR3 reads CASSPDLGAGGTQYF. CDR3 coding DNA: TGTGCCAGCAGTCCCGACTTGGGGGCGGGTGGGACCCAGTACTTC.

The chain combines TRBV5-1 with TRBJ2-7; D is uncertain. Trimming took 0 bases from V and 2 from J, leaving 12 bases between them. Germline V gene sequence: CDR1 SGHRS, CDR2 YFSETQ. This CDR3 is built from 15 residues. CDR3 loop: CASSLALGDPYEQYF. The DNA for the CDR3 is TGCGCCAGCAGCTTGGCGTTAGGTGACCCCTACGAGCAGTACTTC.

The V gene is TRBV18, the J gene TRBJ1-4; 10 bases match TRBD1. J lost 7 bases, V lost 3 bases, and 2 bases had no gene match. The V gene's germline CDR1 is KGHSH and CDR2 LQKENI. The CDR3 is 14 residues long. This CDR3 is CASSPRDRGEKLFF. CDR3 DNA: TGTGCCAGCTCACCTAGGGACAGGGGTGAAAAACTGTTTTTT.

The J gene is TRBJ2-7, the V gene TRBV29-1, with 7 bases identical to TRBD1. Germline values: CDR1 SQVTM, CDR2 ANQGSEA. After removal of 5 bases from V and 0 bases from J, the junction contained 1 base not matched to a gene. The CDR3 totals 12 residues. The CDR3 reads CSVSGGSYEQYF. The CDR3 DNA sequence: TGCAGCGTTTCAGGGGGCTCCTACGAGCAGTACTTC.